One and the same sample provided the 17 T cell receptor beta chains below, sequenced in a study of blood T cell repertoires in COVID-19. Only in-frame clones appear in the TCRdb table, and some are missing; sequencing was by immunoSEQ multiplex PCR. The table records approximately 62,000 clones, 80% to 90% of them present only once. Sample: peripheral blood. These receptor sequences come from a man between 60 and 70 years old with acute or convalescent COVID-19.

This clone appeared once. The DNA for the CDR3 is TGTGCCAGCAGTGAATTGCCAGGGGGCTTGAACACTGAAGCTTTCTTT. Translating it yields CASSELPGGLNTEAFF. This rearrangement joins TRBV6-1 to TRBJ1-1, with TRBD1 identical over 8 bases. CDR1 is MNHNS and CDR2 is SASEGT in the germline V gene. V lost 2 bases and J lost 0; bases outside the gene matches: 5. This CDR3 comprises 16 residues.

The CDR3 region is CASSQGPGLAGDEQFF. The DNA for the CDR3 is TGTGCCAGCAGCCAAGGACCGGGACTAGCGGGTGATGAGCAGTTCTTC. This chain links TRBV3-1 (or the pseudogene TRBV3-2) with TRBJ2-1; 12 bases are shared with TRBD2. With V trimmed by 1 base and J by 8 bases, 6 bases remained unmatched. The CDR3 spans 16 residues. Germline V gives CDR1 LGHDT, CDR2 YNNKEL (reference sequence).

The chain combines TRBV7-9 with TRBJ1-6; D gene ambiguous. Trimming pared 4 bases from V and 2 bases from J, leaving 9 bases between. The germline gives CDR1 SEHNR, CDR2 FQNEAQ (reference sequence). This CDR3 contains 15 residues. CDR3 bases: TGTGCCAGCAGCTCCGACACGGCCTATAATTCACCCCTCCACTTT. It is translated as CASSSDTAYNSPLHF.

The chain joins TRBV3-1 (or the pseudogene TRBV3-2) to TRBJ2-5, with 9 bases lining up with TRBD2. Looked up from germline, CDR1 is LGHDT and CDR2 is YNNKEL (reference sequence). V was pared by 1 base and J by 5 bases, with 5 bases of the junction left unmatched. CDR3 length: 15 amino acids. In nucleotides, the CDR3 is TGTGCCAGCAGCCAAGGCCTAGCGGGATTGGAGACCCAGTACTTC. It codes for CASSQGLAGLETQYF.

V is TRBV6-5 and J is TRBJ2-5, with D maybe TRBD1 (6 bases). The CDR3 has 13 amino acids. CDR1 is MNHEY, CDR2 SVGAGI, per germline. V lost 6 bases to trimming and J lost 2 bases, with 10 bases between them. CDR3 loop: CASRGDKQETQYF. CDR3 sequence (DNA): TGTGCCAGCAGGGGGGACAAGCAAGAGACCCAGTACTTC.

V gene TRBV7-2 combines with J gene TRBJ2-2; TRBD1 matches 8 bases. The V segment lost 5 bases and the J segment 2 bases; nucleotides outside the gene matches: 7. This CDR3 comprises 16 residues. CDR1 SGHTA and CDR2 FQGNSA come from the germline V gene. The CDR3 coding sequence is TGTGCCAGCAGCCGGGACAGGCTACCAAACACCGGGGAGCTGTTTTTT. Translation: CASSRDRLPNTGELFF.

The chain links TRBV25-1 to TRBJ2-5, with D possibly matching TRBD1 (6 bases). Trimming took off 6 bases at V and 5 bases at J, with 7 bases between the two ends. The CDR3 is 11 amino acids. The germline gives CDR1 MGHDK, CDR2 SYGVNS. CDR3 bases: TGTGCCAGCAGAAGGGGGGAGACCCAGTACTTC. Translated: CASRRGETQYF.

The chain links TRBV5-1 to TRBJ2-1; TRBD1 agrees at 10 bases. The CDR3 consists of 15 residues. Germline V gene lookup returns CDR1 SGHRS and CDR2 YFSETQ. The J segment lost 7 bases and the V segment lost 4 bases, leaving 8 bases of the junction unmatched. Here the CDR3 reads CASSPGQGNLNEQFF. The CDR3 nucleotides read TGCGCCAGCAGCCCGGGACAGGGGAATTTGAATGAGCAGTTCTTC.

CDR3 sequence: CASSFSGRVYEQYF. The CDR3 bases are TGTGCCAGCAGTTTCAGCGGGAGAGTCTACGAGCAGTACTTC. The V gene is TRBV28, the J gene TRBJ2-7; TRBD2 aligns across 8 bases. V shed 3 bases and J 3 bases; nucleotides not matched to a gene: 4. This CDR3 contains 14 residues. From germline, CDR1 is MDHEN and CDR2 SYDVKM.

The chain links TRBV2 to TRBJ2-1; 8 nucleotides line up with TRBD2. The CDR3 length is 15 residues. Looked up from germline, CDR1 is SNHLY and CDR2 is FYNNEI. J was trimmed by 10 bases and V by 4 bases; bases with no gene match: 12. CDR3 DNA sequence: TGTGCCAGCAGTGGGACTAGCAGAACTACGAGCGAGCAGTTCTTC. It translates to CASSGTSRTTSEQFF.

The V gene is TRBV6-1, the J gene TRBJ1-5; weak D call: TRBD1 (6 bases). This CDR3 contains 15 residues. Germline CDR1 MNHNS, CDR2 SASEGT. V was pared by 3 bases and J by 4 bases, with 13 bases between. CDR3 sequence: CASSETGGGNQPQHF. As DNA, the CDR3 is TGTGCCAGCAGTGAGACAGGTGGGGGTAATCAGCCCCAGCATTTT.

This clone came up once. The chain combines TRBV27 with TRBJ2-2; D might be TRBD1 (6 bases). Germline V gene data show CDR1 as MNHEY and CDR2 as SMNVEV (reference sequence). V was clipped by 6 bases and J by 3 bases, with 14 bases between them. The CDR3 extends over 15 amino acids. The CDR3 nucleotides are TGTGCCAGCAGATTTACAGGGTTCGACACCGGGGAGCTGTTTTTT. Its protein product is CASRFTGFDTGELFF.

CDR3 nucleotides: TGTGCCAGCAGCTTCAGGGGTGCCAACGTCCTGACTTTC. Translation gives CASSFRGANVLTF. The chain links TRBV5-8 to TRBJ2-6, with D possibly being TRBD1 (6 bases). The V end lost 2 bases, the J end lost 7 bases, and 7 bases lay between the germline ends. CDR3 length equals 13 residues. Per the germline V gene, CDR1 is SGHTS and CDR2 is YDEGEE.

The J gene is TRBJ1-6, the V gene TRBV30, with D possibly being TRBD1 (6 bases). The CDR3 has 19 residues. Germline V gene data show CDR1 as GTSNPN and CDR2 as SVGIG (reference sequence). The V gene lost 3 bases and the J gene lost 6 bases, with 27 bases spanning the gap. In DNA form, the CDR3 reads TGTGCCTGGAGGGTACAAGGCCCCCAACCCCCCAGGGGTAATTCACCCCTCCACTTT. This gives the protein CAWRVQGPQPPRGNSPLHF.

The rearrangement joins TRBV29-1 to TRBJ1-5; D uncertain. The CDR3 has 14 residues. The germline V gene has CDR1 SQVTM and CDR2 ANQGSEA. Trimming shortened V by 4 bases and J by 2 bases, and 12 bases separated the two germline ends. The chain's CDR3 is CSVVEGAGNQPQHF. The CDR3 DNA follows: TGCAGCGTTGTTGAAGGTGCGGGCAATCAGCCCCAGCATTTT.

The table lists this clone with a count of one. This chain uses TRBV4-3 with TRBJ1-4, with 7 bases matching TRBD1. CDR1 is LGHNA and CDR2 is YSLEER in the germline V gene. This CDR3 contains 17 residues. V was pared by 1 base and J by 4 bases, with 9 bases of the junction left unmatched. CDR3 sequence: CASSQVNRDSNNEKLFF. The CDR3 coding sequence is TGCGCCAGCAGCCAAGTGAACCGGGACAGCAATAATGAAAAACTGTTTTTT.

The J gene is TRBJ1-1, the V gene TRBV18; tentative D call: TRBD1 (5 bases). The germline V gene has CDR1 KGHSH and CDR2 LQKENI. The CDR3 is made up of 13 amino acids. The V gene lost 3 bases and the J gene lost 7 bases, with 12 bases spanning the gap. The CDR3 is CASSPVKTVEAFF. For the CDR3, the DNA is TGTGCCAGCTCACCCGTGAAGACAGTTGAAGCTTTCTTT.